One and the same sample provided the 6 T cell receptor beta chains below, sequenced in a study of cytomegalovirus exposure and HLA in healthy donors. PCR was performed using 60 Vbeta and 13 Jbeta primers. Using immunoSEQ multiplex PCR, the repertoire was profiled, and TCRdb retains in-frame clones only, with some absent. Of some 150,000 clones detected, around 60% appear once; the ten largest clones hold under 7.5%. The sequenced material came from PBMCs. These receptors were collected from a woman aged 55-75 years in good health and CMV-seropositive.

In DNA, the CDR3 is TGCGCCAGCAGCCAAGTTGGGGAGGGGGATCAGCCCCAGCATTTT. The encoded protein is CASSQVGEGDQPQHF. The rearrangement joins TRBV4-1 to TRBJ1-5; TRBD1 is a possible D gene (6 bases). V lost 1 base and J lost 5, with 12 bases in between. This CDR3 has 15 amino acids. The germline V gene encodes CDR1 MGHRA and CDR2 YSYEKL.

The CDR3 protein is CASSLRSLAKNIQYF. The DNA for the CDR3 is TGTGCCAGCAGTTTGAGGTCTCTAGCCAAAAACATTCAGTACTTC. The chain is built from TRBV28 and TRBJ2-4; D unclear. Trimming took 3 bases from V and 0 from J, leaving 9 bases between them. The CDR3 has 15 residues. CDR1 is MDHEN, CDR2 SYDVKM, per germline.

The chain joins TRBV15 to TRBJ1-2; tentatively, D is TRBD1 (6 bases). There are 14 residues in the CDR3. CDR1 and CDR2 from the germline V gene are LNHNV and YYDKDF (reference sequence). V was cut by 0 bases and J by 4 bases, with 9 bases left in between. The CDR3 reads CATSRETGLYGYTF. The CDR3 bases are TGTGCCACCAGCAGAGAGACAGGCCTCTATGGCTACACCTTC.

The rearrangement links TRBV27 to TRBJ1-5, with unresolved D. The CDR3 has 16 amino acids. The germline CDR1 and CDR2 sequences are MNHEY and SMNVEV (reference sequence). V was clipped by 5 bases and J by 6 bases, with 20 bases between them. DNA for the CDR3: TGTGCCAGCAGTCCGACCCCGGAGGGCACGAGTCAGCCCCAGCATTTT. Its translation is CASSPTPEGTSQPQHF.

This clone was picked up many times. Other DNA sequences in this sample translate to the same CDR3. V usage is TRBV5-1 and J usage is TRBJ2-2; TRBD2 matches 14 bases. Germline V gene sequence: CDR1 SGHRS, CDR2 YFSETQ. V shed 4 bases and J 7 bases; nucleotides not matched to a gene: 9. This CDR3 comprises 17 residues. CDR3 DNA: TGCGCCAGCAGCAGCGGGACTAGCGGGAGTTGGGTCGGGGAGCTGTTTTTT. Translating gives CASSSGTSGSWVGELFF.

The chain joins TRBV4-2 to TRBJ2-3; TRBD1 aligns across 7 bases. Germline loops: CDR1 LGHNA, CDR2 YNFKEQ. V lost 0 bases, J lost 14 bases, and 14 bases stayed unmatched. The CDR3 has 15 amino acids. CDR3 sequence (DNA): TGTGCCAGCAGCCAAGATTCCATAGCAGGGGGAGCGTCGTATTTT. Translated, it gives CASSQDSIAGGASYF.